The 12 T cell receptor beta chains below were found in one sample sequenced in a study of cytomegalovirus exposure and HLA in healthy donors. PCR amplification relied on 60 Vbeta primers (plus 13 Jbeta primers). This table comes from immunoSEQ multiplex PCR, and its TCRdb copy is limited to in-frame clones, with some not included. The data hold some 120,000 clones, with around 81% observed a single time. The sample comprised PBMCs. Source of these receptors: a young woman in good health and CMV-seronegative.

This clone was detected only once. CDR3 nucleotides: TGTGCCAGTACCGGGACAGGGTCCTACGAGCAGTACTTC. Protein product: CASTGTGSYEQYF. The J gene is TRBJ2-7, the V gene TRBV19; 9 nucleotides line up with TRBD1. The V gene's germline CDR1 is LNHDA and CDR2 SQIVND (reference sequence). Germline trimming cut 7 bases from V and 1 base from J; bases unmatched to any gene: 2. The CDR3 length is 13 residues.

This clone was found a few times. The chain uses TRBV15 and TRBJ2-5; D uncertain. Germline-derived CDR1 and CDR2 are LNHNV and YYDKDF (reference sequence). Trimming took 8 bases from V and 3 from J, leaving 13 bases between them. The CDR3 contains 13 residues. The CDR3 spells CATLWAEEETQYF. The DNA for the CDR3 is TGTGCCACCCTCTGGGCAGAAGAAGAGACCCAGTACTTC. Supplemented by reference TRBV15 and TRBJ2-5, the full variable domain reads DAMVIQNPRYQVTQFGKPVTLSCSQTLNHNVMYWYQQKSSQAPKLLFHYYDKDFNNEADTPDNFQSRRPNTSFCFLDIRSPGLGDTAMYLCATLWAEEETQYFGPGTRLLVL.

This chain uses TRBV5-1 with TRBJ2-5, with TRBD2 matching over 9 bases. The germline gives CDR1 SGHRS, CDR2 YFSETQ. The J segment lost 4 bases and the V segment lost 5 bases, leaving 9 bases of the junction unmatched. The CDR3 has 15 amino acids. This CDR3 reads CASSPRSGSGETQYF. The CDR3 nucleotides are TGCGCCAGCAGTCCCCGTAGCGGGAGTGGAGAGACCCAGTACTTC.

The chain couples TRBV4-1 to TRBJ2-3, with 9 positions matching TRBD2. Germline-derived CDR1 and CDR2 are MGHRA and YSYEKL. This CDR3 is built from 17 residues. V lost 3 bases and J lost 0; bases outside the gene matches: 7. The CDR3 DNA follows: TGCGCCAGCAGCCAGACAGAAACTAGCGGGAGCACAGATACGCAGTATTTT. Translated, it gives CASSQTETSGSTDTQYF.

The chain uses TRBV28 and TRBJ1-5, with D tentatively TRBD1 (5 bases). V was cut by 3 bases and J by 1 base, with 10 bases left in between. CDR3 size: 15 residues. Germline V lookup: CDR1 MDHEN, CDR2 SYDVKM. CDR3 nucleotides: TGTGCCAGCAGTTTGGTAGGGGTAAGCAATCAGCCCCAGCATTTT. Protein: CASSLVGVSNQPQHF. Drawing the rest from reference TRBV28 and TRBJ1-5, the complete variable domain is DVKVTQSSRYLVKRTGEKVFLECVQDMDHENMFWYRQDPGLGLRLIYFSYDVKMKEKGDIPEGYSVSREKKERFSLILESASTNQTSMYLCASSLVGVSNQPQHFGDGTRLSIL.

The chain carries TRBV12-2 and TRBJ2-2; the DNA was not used to check the table's D call, TRBD2. TRBV12-2 is a pseudogene segment. The CDR3 runs to 16 residues. CDR3 nucleotide sequence: TGTGCAATTTGTTCAAGGCGGGACCTTCCTACCGGGGAGCTGTTTTTT. Translated, it gives CAICSRRDLPTGELFF.

The J gene is TRBJ1-4, the V gene TRBV5-6; D is unresolved. The length of the CDR3 is 17 residues. V lost 0 bases, J lost 8 bases, and 20 bases lay in between. The germline gives CDR1 SGHDT, CDR2 YYEEEE. The CDR3 loop is CASSLGHLGGLQEKLFF. CDR3 sequence (DNA): TGTGCCAGCAGCTTGGGACACCTGGGAGGACTACAGGAAAAACTGTTTTTT. Drawing the rest from reference TRBV5-6 and TRBJ1-4, the complete variable domain is DAGVTQSPTHLIKTRGQQVTLRCSPKSGHDTVSWYQQALGQGPQFIFQYYEEEERQRGNFPDRFSGHQFPNYSSELNVNALLLGDSALYLCASSLGHLGGLQEKLFFGSGTQLSVL.

V and J are TRBV2 and TRBJ1-2; 9 nucleotides agree with TRBD1. Germline lookup yields CDR1 SNHLY and CDR2 FYNNEI. Trimming cost V 3 bases and J 7 bases; bases outside gene matches: 12. The CDR3 is 16 residues long. For the CDR3, the DNA is TGTGCCAGCAGTGACCTCCTTTTACAGGGGGCGCGTGGCTACACCTTC. Its translation: CASSDLLLQGARGYTF.

This clone was observed a single time. The chain couples TRBV11-2 to TRBJ2-7; perhaps TRBD2 as D (7 bases). The germline V gene encodes CDR1 SGHAT and CDR2 FQNNGV. This CDR3 has 16 amino acids. Between the trimmed V and J ends, which lost 5 bases and 3 bases, there was a span of 20 bases. Here the CDR3 reads CASSGGRGAGDYEQYF. Written as DNA, the CDR3 is TGTGCCAGCAGCGGGGGGAGGGGGGCAGGGGACTACGAGCAGTACTTC.

The chain couples TRBV27 to TRBJ2-1; 11 nucleotides line up with TRBD1. Looked up from germline, CDR1 is MNHEY and CDR2 is SMNVEV (reference sequence). This CDR3 has 16 amino acids. V shed 2 bases and J 3 bases; nucleotides not matched to a gene: 3. The CDR3 is CASSLGTGGFYNEQFF. The CDR3 coding sequence is TGTGCCAGCAGTTTAGGGACAGGGGGTTTCTACAATGAGCAGTTCTTC.

The CDR3 loop is CASSVVSGSEDQPQHF. The CDR3 DNA reads TGTGCCAGCAGTGTCGTTTCCGGGTCGGAGGACCAGCCCCAGCATTTT. V gene TRBV25-1 combines with J gene TRBJ1-5; unclear D gene. CDR3 length: 16 residues. The V end lost 4 bases, the J end lost 7 bases, and 20 bases lay between the germline ends. Germline CDR1 and CDR2: MGHDK and SYGVNS.

V gene TRBV7-2 combines with J gene TRBJ2-7; D may be TRBD2 (5 bases). CDR3 length: 15 amino acids. The V end lost 1 base, the J end lost 5 bases, and 15 bases lay between the germline ends. Germline CDR1 reads SGHTA; CDR2 reads FQGNSA. CDR3 in DNA: TGTGCCAGCAGCTTAGGGTGGACCTCCGGGAACGAGCAGTACTTC. Its protein is CASSLGWTSGNEQYF.